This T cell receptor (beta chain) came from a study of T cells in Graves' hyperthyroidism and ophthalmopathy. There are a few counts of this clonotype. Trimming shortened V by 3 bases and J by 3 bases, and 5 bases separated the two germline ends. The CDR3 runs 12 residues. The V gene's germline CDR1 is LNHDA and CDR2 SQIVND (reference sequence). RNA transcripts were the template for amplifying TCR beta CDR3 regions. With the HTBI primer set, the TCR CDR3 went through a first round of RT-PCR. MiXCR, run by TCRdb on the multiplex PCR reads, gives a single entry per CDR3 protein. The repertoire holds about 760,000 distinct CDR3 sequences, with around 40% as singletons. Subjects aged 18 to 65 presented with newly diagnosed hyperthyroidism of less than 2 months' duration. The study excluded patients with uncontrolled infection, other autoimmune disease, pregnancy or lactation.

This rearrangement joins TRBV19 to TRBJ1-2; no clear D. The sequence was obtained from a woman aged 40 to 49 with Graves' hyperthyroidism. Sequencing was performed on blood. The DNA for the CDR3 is TGTGCCAGTAGTATTGAGGACTATGGCTACACCTTC. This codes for CASSIEDYGYTF.